These 19 T cell receptor beta chains were sequenced from one sample in a study of blood T cell repertoires in COVID-19. The table came from immunoSEQ multiplex PCR; TCRdb's copy has only in-frame clones and leaves some out. The profile covers about 170,000 clones, with about 85% appearing a single time and around 1.2% taken by the ten largest. Sequenced material: peripheral blood. The receptor set was obtained from a man aged 60 to 75 who had recovered from COVID-19.

This chain uses TRBV9 with TRBJ2-2; TRBD1 agrees at 11 bases. Germline loops: CDR1 SGDLS, CDR2 YYNGEE. The CDR3 length is 16 residues. V trimming: 3 bases; J trimming: 3 bases; junction bases outside the gene matches: 4. The CDR3 DNA sequence: TGTGCCAGCAGCGCGGGACAGGGGGGGTACACCGGGGAGCTGTTTTTT. This codes for CASSAGQGGYTGELFF.

This clone was counted a few times. The rearrangement joins TRBV3-1 (or the pseudogene TRBV3-2) to TRBJ2-2; a possible D gene is TRBD2 (5 bases). This CDR3 contains 13 residues. Per germline, CDR1 LGHDT and CDR2 YNNKEL (reference sequence). V shed 4 bases and J shed 5 bases, with 8 bases lying between them. The CDR3 nucleotides read TGTGCCAGCAGCCTACCGGGGACCGGGGAGCTGTTTTTT. The encoded protein is CASSLPGTGELFF.

This chain links TRBV7-3 with TRBJ2-7, with TRBD1 matching 7 bases. The ends lost 2 bases at V and 6 bases at J; junction bases unmatched: 13. There are 16 residues in the CDR3. Per the germline V gene, CDR1 is SGHTA and CDR2 is FQGTGA. The CDR3 sequence is CASSLFGDSSTSEQYF. The CDR3 coding sequence is TGTGCCAGCAGCTTATTCGGGGACAGCAGTACCAGCGAGCAGTACTTC.

With respect to this clone: Other DNA sequences in the sample encode the same CDR3. The chain has TRBV24-1 and TRBJ2-1; 11 bases are a match to TRBD1. Trimming took 3 bases from V and 0 from J; bases not matched to a gene: 0. Germline V gene sequence: CDR1 KGHDR, CDR2 SFDVKD. The CDR3 covers 16 residues. The CDR3 is CATSDGTGGSYNEQFF. CDR3 bases: TGTGCCACCAGTGATGGGACAGGGGGCTCCTACAATGAGCAGTTCTTC.

This clone was recorded only once. The chain is built from TRBV5-1 and TRBJ1-4; D is perhaps TRBD1 (6 bases). The germline gives CDR1 SGHRS, CDR2 YFSETQ. The V gene lost 4 bases and the J gene lost 8 bases, with 15 bases spanning the gap. The CDR3 is made up of 14 amino acids. The CDR3 loop is CASSPGHPREKLFF. CDR3 nucleotide sequence: TGCGCCAGCAGCCCGGGACACCCGAGGGAAAAACTGTTTTTT.

The V and J genes are TRBV7-8 and TRBJ2-2, with 9 bases matching TRBD1. The length of the CDR3 is 17 residues. Germline loops: CDR1 SGHVS, CDR2 FQNEAQ. V was pared by 5 bases and J by 5 bases, with 12 bases of the junction left unmatched. The CDR3 spells CASSATLQGARTGELFF. The CDR3, as DNA: TGTGCCAGCAGCGCCACCTTACAGGGGGCGAGAACCGGGGAGCTGTTTTTT.

The chain joins TRBV18 to TRBJ1-5; a possible D gene is TRBD1 (6 bases). The length of the CDR3 is 15 residues. Germline lookup yields CDR1 KGHSH and CDR2 LQKENI. V was pared by 2 bases and J by 4 bases, with 12 bases between. CDR3 in amino acids: CASSPFHRDNQPQHF. As DNA, the CDR3 is TGTGCCAGCTCACCATTCCACAGGGATAATCAGCCCCAGCATTTT.

The CDR3 here is CASSPPRGPYGYTF. For the CDR3, the DNA is TGTGCCAGCTCACCACCTAGGGGGCCCTATGGCTACACCTTC. The genes are TRBV18 and TRBJ1-2; 7 bases agree with TRBD1. V was pared by 0 bases and J by 4 bases, with 2 bases of the junction left unmatched. The CDR3 spans 14 residues. Per the germline V gene, CDR1 is KGHSH and CDR2 is LQKENI.

The sample holds one count of this clone. The rearrangement links TRBV7-9 to TRBJ2-5; TRBD1 might be the D (6 bases). Germline CDR1 is SEHNR and CDR2 is FQNEAQ (reference sequence). Trimming stripped 7 bases from V and 0 bases from J, with 9 bases between. The CDR3 extends over 13 amino acids. The CDR3 reads CASIRTDQETQYF. DNA of the CDR3: TGTGCCAGCATCCGGACAGACCAAGAGACCCAGTACTTC. The variable domain in full, with the rest retrieved from reference TRBV7-9 and TRBJ2-5, is DTGVSQNPRHKITKRGQNVTFRCDPISEHNRLYWYRQTLGQGPEFLTYFQNEAQLEKSRLLSDRFSAERPKGSFSTLEIQRTEQGDSAMYLCASIRTDQETQYFGPGTRLLVL.

The chain couples TRBV7-3 to TRBJ1-2, with D possibly TRBD1 on 5 matching bases. Per germline, CDR1 SGHTA and CDR2 FQGTGA. Deletions cut 4 bases from V and 3 bases from J, with 15 bases between. The CDR3 is made up of 15 amino acids. The CDR3 DNA follows: TGTGCCAGCAGCTCATTACAGCGGGGGGACTATGGCTACACCTTC. Protein: CASSSLQRGDYGYTF.

The chain couples TRBV24-1 to TRBJ2-1; TRBD1 matches at 12 bases. Germline V gene sequence: CDR1 KGHDR, CDR2 SFDVKD. Trimming cost V 4 bases and J 7 bases; bases outside gene matches: 4. The CDR3 runs 15 residues. The CDR3: CATSEGTGGHNEQFF. The CDR3 bases are TGTGCCACCAGTGAAGGGACAGGGGGCCATAATGAGCAGTTCTTC.

This clone appeared a single time. The rearrangement links TRBV11-2 to TRBJ1-5; perhaps TRBD1 as D (5 bases). This CDR3 is 13 amino acids long. V was clipped by 4 bases and J by 6 bases, with 10 bases between them. Germline CDR1 SGHAT, CDR2 FQNNGV. The DNA for the CDR3 is TGTGCCAGCAGCTCGCAGGGAGGTCAGCCCCAGCATTTT. This codes for CASSSQGGQPQHF.

The V call is TRBV29-1, the J call TRBJ2-6; 7 positions match TRBD1. J gave up 0 bases and V 5 bases, and 10 bases lay outside the gene matches. The CDR3 extends over 17 amino acids. Per the germline V gene, CDR1 is SQVTM and CDR2 is ANQGSEA. CDR3 loop: CSVPTGAALSGANVLTF. The CDR3 DNA is TGCAGCGTTCCCACAGGGGCGGCCCTCTCTGGGGCCAACGTCCTGACTTTC.

This sequence joins TRBV24-1 and TRBJ2-1, with TRBD2 matching 12 bases. The V and J ends lost 2 bases and 7 bases, in that order; junction bases with no gene match: 11. This CDR3 comprises 18 residues. Germline CDR1 reads KGHDR; CDR2 reads SFDVKD. CDR3 nucleotides: TGTGCCACCAGTGATTCCTTCCCTAGCGGGGGGGCATCTAATGAGCAGTTCTTC. Amino acid sequence: CATSDSFPSGGASNEQFF.

Concerning this clone itself: Other DNA sequences in the same sample also yield this CDR3. This sequence joins TRBV6-2 or TRBV6-3 and TRBJ1-5; D uncertain. Trimming left V 4 bases short and J 5 bases short, with 6 bases between. The CDR3 loop spans 12 amino acids. Germline V lookup: CDR1 MNHEY, CDR2 SVGEGT. In DNA, the CDR3 is TGTGCCAGCAGTTCTCAGGATCAGCCCCAGCATTTT. This translates into CASSSQDQPQHF.

The chain employs TRBV7-6 and TRBJ2-7; D possibly corresponds to TRBD2 (6 bases). Trimming cost V 5 bases and J 2 bases, with 16 bases left between them. Germline V gene sequence: CDR1 SGHVS, CDR2 FNYEAQ. The CDR3 has 15 amino acids. The DNA for the CDR3 is TGTGCCAGCAGCGGTGACCGGGACTCAGCCTACGAGCAGTACTTC. Its protein is CASSGDRDSAYEQYF.

V and J are TRBV3-1 (or the pseudogene TRBV3-2) and TRBJ2-1; D is possibly TRBD1 (6 bases). CDR3 length: 11 amino acids. Trimming pared 9 bases from V and 9 bases from J, leaving 12 bases between. CDR1 is LGHDT, CDR2 YNNKEL, per germline (reference sequence). The CDR3 region is CASLGAAEQFF. The CDR3 nucleotides read TGTGCCAGTCTGGGGGCGGCTGAGCAGTTCTTC.

The chain has TRBV4-2 and TRBJ2-1; tentative D call: TRBD2 (6 bases). This CDR3 spans 15 amino acids. Germline V gene data show CDR1 as LGHNA and CDR2 as YNFKEQ. V shed 1 base and J shed 5 bases, with 12 bases lying between them. The DNA of the CDR3 is TGTGCCAGCAGCCAAGGGGAGGTAGCAAACAATGAGCAGTTCTTC. Translation: CASSQGEVANNEQFF.

This clone was seen just once. This rearrangement joins TRBV7-3 to TRBJ2-1; D ambiguous. The CDR3 consists of 15 residues. Looked up from germline, CDR1 is SGHTA and CDR2 is FQGTGA. V gave up 1 base and J gave up 5 bases, with 12 bases separating them. The CDR3 DNA is TGTGCCAGCAGCTTAATGGCTAGTACTGACAATGAGCAGTTCTTC. As protein: CASSLMASTDNEQFF. Combining the CDR3 with reference TRBV7-3 and TRBJ2-1 gives the whole variable domain GAGVSQTPSNKVTEKGKYVELRCDPISGHTALYWYRQSLGQGPEFLIYFQGTGAADDSGLPNDRFFAVRPEGSVSTLKIQRTERGDSAVYLCASSLMASTDNEQFFGPGTRLTVL.